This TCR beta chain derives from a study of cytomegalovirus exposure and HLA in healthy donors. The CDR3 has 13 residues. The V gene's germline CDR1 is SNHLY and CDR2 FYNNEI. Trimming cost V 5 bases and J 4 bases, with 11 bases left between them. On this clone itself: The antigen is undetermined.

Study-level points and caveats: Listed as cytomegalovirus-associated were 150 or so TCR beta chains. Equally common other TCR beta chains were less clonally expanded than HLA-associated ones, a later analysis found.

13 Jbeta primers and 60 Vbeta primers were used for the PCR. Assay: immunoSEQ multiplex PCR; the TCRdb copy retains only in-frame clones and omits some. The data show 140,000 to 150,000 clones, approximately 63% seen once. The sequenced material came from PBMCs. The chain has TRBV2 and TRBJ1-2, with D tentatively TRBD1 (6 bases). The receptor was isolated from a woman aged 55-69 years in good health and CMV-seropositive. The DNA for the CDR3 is TGTGCCAGCAGTCCGGGACAAACCTATGGCTACACCTTC. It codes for CASSPGQTYGYTF.